Presented here are 29 T cell receptor beta chains from one specimen sequenced in a study of blood T cell repertoires in COVID-19. The assay was immunoSEQ multiplex PCR, and TCRdb's table has in-frame clones only and misses some. The sample shows 100,000 to 150,000 clones, about 83% of them seen only once. Input material: peripheral blood. The receptor set was obtained from a human donor in a cohort sampled during active COVID-19.

J is TRBJ2-6 and V is TRBV14, with 10 bases aligning to TRBD2. The trim removed 1 base at V and 1 base at J, leaving 4 bases unmatched. This CDR3 is built from 18 residues. Germline values: CDR1 SGHDN, CDR2 FVKESK. CDR3 bases: TGTGCCAGCAGCCAAGCACTAGCGGGGTGGTCTGGGGCCAACGTCCTGACTTTC. The encoded protein is CASSQALAGWSGANVLTF.

This clone was observed a handful of times. This sequence joins TRBV29-1 and TRBJ2-7; D may be TRBD1 (5 bases). From germline, CDR1 is SQVTM and CDR2 ANQGSEA. The germline V and J ends were trimmed by 7 bases and 1 base, with 11 bases remaining between them. This CDR3 has 12 amino acids. CDR3 sequence: CSAQGTSYEQYF. CDR3 bases: TGCAGCGCCCAGGGAACTTCCTACGAGCAGTACTTC.

The CDR3 DNA is TGCGCCAGCTCGACGAGACAGGGGTCCACTGAAGCTTTCTTT. As protein: CASSTRQGSTEAFF. The chain joins TRBV5-1 to TRBJ1-1; 8 nucleotides match TRBD1. The germline gives CDR1 SGHRS, CDR2 YFSETQ. The CDR3 consists of 14 residues. J lost 4 bases, V lost 7 bases, and 9 bases had no gene match.

CDR3 region: CASSGQGHSYEQYF. For the CDR3, the DNA is TGTGCCAGCAGCGGACAGGGGCACTCCTACGAGCAGTACTTC. The V call is TRBV28, the J call TRBJ2-7, with 9 bases lining up with TRBD1. CDR1 is MDHEN and CDR2 is SYDVKM in the germline V gene. The CDR3 loop spans 14 amino acids. The ends lost 6 bases at V and 0 bases at J; junction bases unmatched: 3.

This chain connects TRBV7-2 to TRBJ2-1, with 12 bases matching TRBD2. CDR1 and CDR2 from the germline V gene are SGHTA and FQGNSA. J lost 7 bases, V lost 7 bases, and 11 bases had no gene match. The CDR3 contains 16 residues. CDR3 in amino acids: CASIPGGLAGANEQFF. CDR3 nucleotides: TGTGCCAGCATCCCTGGGGGACTAGCGGGTGCTAATGAGCAGTTCTTC.

The V and J genes are TRBV24-1 and TRBJ2-5, with a possible D match to TRBD2 (5 bases). The germline V and J ends were trimmed by 5 bases and 5 bases, with 8 bases remaining between them. Germline values: CDR1 KGHDR, CDR2 SFDVKD. The CDR3 totals 12 residues. CDR3 DNA sequence: TGTGCCACCAGTGCCCCGGGGGAGACCCAGTACTTC. Encoded protein: CATSAPGETQYF.

The chain has TRBV5-5 and TRBJ2-7; TRBD1 matches at 10 bases. Trimming took 2 bases from V and 4 from J; bases not matched to a gene: 9. The CDR3 runs 16 residues. Germline V gives CDR1 SGHKS, CDR2 YYEKEE (reference sequence). CDR3 coding DNA: TGTGCCAGCAGCTTTTCCGGGACAGGGGCACGGTACGAGCAGTACTTC. Translated: CASSFSGTGARYEQYF.

The V and J genes are TRBV7-6 and TRBJ2-7, with D unclear. CDR1 is SGHVS and CDR2 is FNYEAQ in the germline V gene. Trimming shortened V by 1 base and J by 2 bases, and 9 bases separated the two germline ends. CDR3 size: 14 residues. CDR3 protein: CASSLDAAAYEQYF. DNA for the CDR3: TGTGCCAGCAGCTTAGATGCCGCGGCCTACGAGCAGTACTTC.

The J gene is TRBJ2-3, the V gene TRBV10-1, with no clear D. Looked up from germline, CDR1 is WNHNN and CDR2 is SYGVQD (reference sequence). Trimming left V 3 bases short and J 1 base short, with 14 bases between. The length of the CDR3 is 16 residues. The chain's CDR3 is CASSEAPGFGTDTQYF. In nucleotides, the CDR3 is TGCGCCAGCAGTGAAGCCCCCGGGTTCGGCACAGATACGCAGTATTTT.

This chain joins TRBV28 and TRBJ1-1; D not certain. V lost 2 bases and J lost 4, with 11 bases in between. This CDR3 is built from 14 residues. The germline V gene encodes CDR1 MDHEN and CDR2 SYDVKM. In DNA, the CDR3 is TGTGCCAGCAGTTTAGGGTTTGGAGGCACTGAAGCTTTCTTT. Translation gives CASSLGFGGTEAFF.

The chain couples TRBV5-6 to TRBJ2-7; possibly TRBD2 for D (6 bases). V lost 5 bases, J lost 3 bases, and 9 bases lay in between. CDR1 and CDR2 from the germline V gene are SGHDT and YYEEEE. CDR3 length: 12 residues. CDR3 DNA sequence: TGTGCCAGCAGTTTCGGGGGCTACGAGCAGTACTTC. It codes for CASSFGGYEQYF.

This clone was observed once. This rearrangement joins TRBV5-1 to TRBJ2-3, with 8 bases fitting TRBD1. J lost 1 base, V lost 4 bases, and 5 bases had no gene match. Germline V gives CDR1 SGHRS, CDR2 YFSETQ. CDR3 length: 15 amino acids. The CDR3 region has the DNA TGCGCCAGCAGCCCCAGGGGGCAAGGCACAGATACGCAGTATTTT. Translating gives CASSPRGQGTDTQYF.

This rearrangement joins TRBV7-9 to TRBJ2-3; 12 nucleotides align to TRBD2. The CDR3 runs 18 residues. Germline CDR1 and CDR2: SEHNR and FQNEAQ (reference sequence). J lost 0 bases, V lost 2 bases, and 6 bases had no gene match. In nucleotides, the CDR3 is TGTGCCAGCAGCTTATTAACTAGCGGGAGGCTTAGCACAGATACGCAGTATTTT. Encoded protein: CASSLLTSGRLSTDTQYF. Filled out from reference TRBV7-9 and TRBJ2-3, the complete variable domain reads DTGVSQNPRHKITKRGQNVTFRCDPISEHNRLYWYRQTLGQGPEFLTYFQNEAQLEKSRLLSDRFSAERPKGSFSTLEIQRTEQGDSAMYLCASSLLTSGRLSTDTQYFGPGTRLTVL.

Only one count was recorded for this clone. The chain has TRBV19 and TRBJ2-7, with a weak D call TRBD2 (5 bases). Deletions cut 6 bases from V and 4 bases from J, with 7 bases between. Looked up from germline, CDR1 is LNHDA and CDR2 is SQIVND (reference sequence). The CDR3 length is 11 residues. The CDR3 bases are TGTGCCAGTAGCCGCGGGTACGAGCAGTACTTC. Translated: CASSRGYEQYF.

In the case of this clone: Other DNA sequences in this sample translate to the same CDR3. V gene TRBV19 combines with J gene TRBJ1-1; TRBD1 aligns across 7 bases. The CDR3 is made up of 14 amino acids. Germline CDR1 and CDR2: LNHDA and SQIVND (reference sequence). J lost 0 bases, V lost 4 bases, and 2 bases had no gene match. CDR3 region: CASSRGQMNTEAFF. Written as DNA, the CDR3 is TGTGCCAGTAGTAGGGGACAGATGAACACTGAAGCTTTCTTT.

V and J are TRBV28 and TRBJ1-2, with 7 nucleotides matching TRBD1. CDR3 size: 13 residues. Germline V gene lookup returns CDR1 MDHEN and CDR2 SYDVKM. The trim removed 3 bases at V and 7 bases at J, leaving 5 bases unmatched. CDR3 region: CASSFGGGPGYTF. The CDR3 DNA follows: TGTGCCAGCAGTTTCGGAGGGGGCCCTGGCTACACCTTC.

The chain has TRBV5-1 and TRBJ1-2; 8 nucleotides agree with TRBD1. The CDR3 is 15 residues long. V dropped 1 base and J dropped 7; count of bases not matched to a gene: 9. CDR1 and CDR2 from the germline V gene are SGHRS and YFSETQ. CDR3 region: CASSLYSGTGIGYTF. The DNA of the CDR3 is TGCGCCAGCAGCTTGTATTCCGGGACAGGAATTGGCTACACCTTC. Using reference TRBV5-1 and TRBJ1-2 for the parts outside the CDR3, the full variable domain is KAGVTQTPRYLIKTRGQQVTLSCSPISGHRSVSWYQQTPGQGLQFLFEYFSETQRNKGNFPGRFSGRQFSNSRSEMNVSTLELGDSALYLCASSLYSGTGIGYTFGSGTRLTVV.

This clone turned up a few times. J is TRBJ1-5 and V is TRBV18; D gene uncertain. The CDR3 contains 13 residues. Germline V gene data show CDR1 as KGHSH and CDR2 as LQKENI. The V end lost 4 bases, the J end lost 4 bases, and 8 bases lay between the germline ends. The CDR3 reads CASSRGENQPQHF. The CDR3 DNA reads TGTGCCAGCTCACGGGGAGAGAATCAGCCCCAGCATTTT.

The chain recombines TRBV5-1 with TRBJ1-2, with D unclear. Germline loops: CDR1 SGHRS, CDR2 YFSETQ. The CDR3 extends over 15 amino acids. The ends were cut back, 0 bases at V and 4 bases at J, with 13 bases in the middle. CDR3 in amino acids: CASSLDPDTFYGYTF. CDR3 bases: TGCGCCAGCAGCTTGGATCCAGATACCTTCTATGGCTACACCTTC.

This chain joins TRBV10-3 and TRBJ2-7; TRBD1 aligns across 10 bases. The CDR3 extends over 13 amino acids. Losses at the gene ends were 8 bases for V and 4 bases for J; bases not matched to a gene: 5. CDR1 and CDR2 from the germline V gene are ENHRY and SYGVKD. The CDR3 DNA reads as TGTGCCATCCGACAGGGGGCGAGGTACGAGCAGTACTTC. It is translated as CAIRQGARYEQYF.

The chain joins TRBV4-1 to TRBJ1-6; the D is unclear. Germline V gives CDR1 MGHRA, CDR2 YSYEKL. The CDR3 has 16 residues. Trimming left V 0 bases short and J 9 bases short, with 15 bases between. CDR3 protein: CASSQEARAERSPLHF. In DNA form, the CDR3 reads TGCGCCAGCAGCCAAGAAGCGCGGGCTGAGCGTTCACCCCTCCACTTT.

This sequence joins TRBV19 and TRBJ2-4; D possibly corresponds to TRBD1 (5 bases). The CDR3 sequence is 14 residues long. Deletions cut 7 bases from V and 7 bases from J, with 17 bases between. In germline, CDR1 is LNHDA, CDR2 SQIVND (reference sequence). The chain's CDR3 is CASTTGSSGNIQYF. For the CDR3, the DNA is TGTGCCAGTACCACAGGCAGTAGTGGTAACATTCAGTACTTC. Full variable domain (outside the CDR3, taken from reference TRBV19 and TRBJ2-4): DGGITQSPKYLFRKEGQNVTLSCEQNLNHDAMYWYRQDPGQGLRLIYYSQIVNDFQKGDIAEGYSVSREKKESFPLTVTSAQKNPTAFYLCASTTGSSGNIQYFGAGTRLSVL.

This chain joins TRBV7-8 and TRBJ2-1; 16 bases fit TRBD2. CDR1 and CDR2 from the germline V gene are SGHVS and FQNEAQ. V lost 2 bases and J lost 9; bases outside the gene matches: 7. This CDR3 region has 17 residues. CDR3 region: CASSLWGTSGRAGEQFF. In DNA, the CDR3 is TGTGCCAGCAGCTTATGGGGGACTAGCGGGAGGGCCGGTGAGCAGTTCTTC.

This clone was seen just once. V is TRBV27 and J is TRBJ2-2, with a weak D call TRBD2 (7 bases). V was trimmed by 0 bases and J by 4 bases, leaving 9 bases between them. In germline, CDR1 is MNHEY, CDR2 SMNVEV (reference sequence). The CDR3 consists of 15 residues. In nucleotides, the CDR3 is TGTGCCAGCAGTTTATCGGGGGGGCCCACCGGGGAGCTGTTTTTT. Amino acids: CASSLSGGPTGELFF.

The rearrangement joins TRBV25-1 to TRBJ1-1, with D perhaps matching TRBD1 (6 bases). Trimming took 0 bases from V and 4 from J, leaving 15 bases between them. In germline, CDR1 is MGHDK, CDR2 SYGVNS. This CDR3 is built from 16 residues. The CDR3 DNA reads as TGTGCCAGCAGTGAATACCGGGGACAAGGGGGCACTGAAGCTTTCTTT. Protein product: CASSEYRGQGGTEAFF.

This clone appeared a single time. The chain combines TRBV7-8 with TRBJ1-2; unclear D gene. V lost 5 bases and J lost 8, with 21 bases in between. The CDR3 sequence is 15 residues long. Germline assignment: CDR1 SGHVS and CDR2 FQNEAQ. CDR3 sequence reads: CASSPNVQNRRGYTF. DNA of the CDR3: TGTGCCAGCAGCCCTAACGTACAGAACCGGCGAGGCTACACCTTC.

The J gene is TRBJ1-2, the V gene TRBV18, with 9 bases aligning to TRBD1. Germline-derived CDR1 and CDR2 are KGHSH and LQKENI. V shed 2 bases and J 5 bases; nucleotides not matched to a gene: 21. The CDR3 is 20 residues long. This chain's CDR3 is CASSPFVPRGRTGALYGYTF. CDR3 bases: TGTGCCAGCTCACCATTTGTTCCCCGGGGTAGGACAGGGGCGTTGTATGGCTACACCTTC.

V usage is TRBV3-1 (or the pseudogene TRBV3-2) and J usage is TRBJ2-7; TRBD1 matches 12 bases. With 2 bases clipped from V and 1 base from J, the junction kept 6 bases outside the gene matches. CDR3 length equals 17 residues. Germline V gene data show CDR1 as LGHDT and CDR2 as YNNKEL (reference sequence). CDR3 DNA: TGTGCCAGCAGCCAATCCGGGACAGGGGGCTTATCCTACGAGCAGTACTTC. Residues: CASSQSGTGGLSYEQYF.

V gene TRBV6-1 combines with J gene TRBJ2-7; 7 nucleotides match TRBD2. The CDR3 consists of 16 residues. Germline V gene lookup returns CDR1 MNHNS and CDR2 SASEGT. The junction had 11 bases not matched to a gene; V was cut back by 4 bases and J by 2 bases. The CDR3, as DNA: TGTGCCAGCAGTGGAGCGGGAATGGGACTTACCTACGAGCAGTACTTC. This gives the protein CASSGAGMGLTYEQYF.